Listed here are 20 T cell receptor beta chains from one sample, sequenced in a study of blood T cells in healthy people across ages. A sample-barcoded 5' primer and a J-beta primer mix were used in a second PCR of about 7 to 12 cycles. In TCRdb, the 5' RACE reads were re-called with MiXCR into one record per CDR3 protein. Here the sample spans over 600,000 distinct CDR3 sequences, roughly 50% being singletons. The sequencing input was blood. These receptors all stem from a man between 40 and 49 years old in good health.

The V call is TRBV15, the J call TRBJ2-3, with D perhaps TRBD2 (6 bases). This CDR3 spans 14 amino acids. The V and J ends lost 2 bases and 7 bases respectively, with 13 bases between them. Germline CDR1 reads LNHNV; CDR2 reads YYDKDF (reference sequence). The CDR3 nucleotides are TGTGCCACCAGCAGATTTAGGGGAGGATATACGCAGTATTTT. Protein sequence: CATSRFRGGYTQYF.

In this sample, this clonotype turned up a few times. This chain uses TRBV7-2 with TRBJ1-2; TRBD1 is a possible D gene (5 bases). V was pared by 2 bases and J by 0 bases, with 10 bases between. CDR1 SGHTA and CDR2 FQGNSA come from the germline V gene. The CDR3 is 15 residues long. CDR3 region: CASSLWGAANYGYTF. The CDR3 DNA sequence: TGTGCCAGCAGCTTATGGGGCGCCGCTAACTATGGCTACACCTTC.

This clonotype was found a few times. V usage is TRBV14 and J usage is TRBJ2-7; D may be TRBD2 (5 bases). This CDR3 is built from 15 residues. V gave up 1 base and J gave up 3 bases, with 13 bases separating them. Germline assignment: CDR1 SGHDN and CDR2 FVKESK. CDR3 sequence reads: CASSQVSGIGYEQYF. In DNA, the CDR3 is TGTGCCAGCAGCCAAGTTTCCGGGATCGGCTACGAGCAGTACTTC. The complete variable domain, with remaining parts taken from reference TRBV14 and TRBJ2-7, reads EAGVTQFPSHSVIEKGQTVTLRCDPISGHDNLYWYRRVMGKEIKFLLHFVKESKQDESGMPNNRFLAERTGGTYSTLKVQPAELEDSGVYFCASSQVSGIGYEQYFGPGTRLTVT.

This clonotype was detected only once. The gene calls are TRBV28 and TRBJ1-6; D remains ambiguous. Per the germline V gene, CDR1 is MDHEN and CDR2 is SYDVKM. CDR3 size: 15 residues. V dropped 7 bases and J dropped 6 bases, with 16 bases sitting between them. CDR3 residues: CASTPGPVGNSPLHF. The CDR3 nucleotides are TGTGCCAGCACCCCCGGACCAGTGGGTAATTCACCCCTCCACTTT.

This chain uses TRBV3-1 with TRBJ2-5; tentative D call: TRBD2 (5 bases). Trimming stripped 0 bases from V and 11 bases from J, with 16 bases between. Germline CDR1 is LGHDT and CDR2 is YNNKEL (reference sequence). This CDR3 is built from 14 residues. CDR3 loop: CASSQDGWSGGQYF. DNA of the CDR3: TGTGCCAGCAGCCAAGACGGTTGGAGCGGCGGGCAGTACTTC.

This rearrangement joins TRBV4-3 to TRBJ2-1; 9 positions match TRBD1. CDR1 LGHNA and CDR2 YSLEER come from the germline V gene. V shed 5 bases and J 7 bases; nucleotides not matched to a gene: 12. The CDR3 is made up of 16 amino acids. The CDR3 region has the DNA TGCGCCAGCAGCTACAGGACAGGGGTAGTGGAGAATGAGCAGTTCTTC. Translated, it gives CASSYRTGVVENEQFF.

V usage is TRBV20-1 and J usage is TRBJ2-1, with 10 positions matching TRBD1. CDR3 length: 14 amino acids. Looked up from germline, CDR1 is DFQATT and CDR2 is SNEGSKA (reference sequence). With V trimmed by 5 bases and J by 7 bases, 8 bases remained unmatched. CDR3: CSAERQGARNEQFF. CDR3 in DNA: TGCAGTGCTGAGCGACAGGGGGCACGGAATGAGCAGTTCTTC.

The rearrangement joins TRBV5-1 to TRBJ2-1, with 14 nucleotides matching TRBD2. Germline CDR1 SGHRS, CDR2 YFSETQ. This CDR3 region has 14 residues. The trim removed 7 bases at V and 6 bases at J, leaving 3 bases unmatched. CDR3 bases: TGCGCCAGCGGACTAGCGGGAGGAGGCAATGAGCAGTTCTTC. Its protein is CASGLAGGGNEQFF.

J is TRBJ1-6 and V is TRBV7-6, with D possibly TRBD1 on 5 matching bases. This CDR3 contains 18 residues. The V and J ends lost 5 bases and 0 bases respectively, with 17 bases between them. Germline CDR1 is SGHVS and CDR2 is FNYEAQ. This CDR3 reads CASSATGTGDSYNSPLHF. The CDR3 DNA follows: TGTGCCAGCAGCGCGACCGGGACGGGGGACTCCTATAATTCACCCCTCCACTTT. Full variable domain (outside the CDR3, taken from reference TRBV7-6 and TRBJ1-6): GAGVSQSPRYKVTKRGQDVALRCDPISGHVSLYWYRQALGQGPEFLTYFNYEAQQDKSGLPNDRFSAERPEGSISTLTIQRTEQRDSAMYRCASSATGTGDSYNSPLHFGNGTRLTVT.

This clonotype was seen many times. This chain uses TRBV4-3 with TRBJ2-7, with 7 bases aligning to TRBD2. The CDR3 sequence is 15 residues long. V was pared by 1 base and J by 2 bases, with 5 bases of the junction left unmatched. Germline CDR1 and CDR2: LGHNA and YSLEER. As DNA, the CDR3 is TGCGCCAGCAGCCAAGGCGCGGGAGACGCCTACGAGCAGTACTTC. Translation gives CASSQGAGDAYEQYF.

The rearrangement links TRBV7-6 to TRBJ2-7, with D tentatively TRBD1 (6 bases). With 5 bases removed from V and 2 bases from J, the gap between germline ends came to 13 bases. The V gene's germline CDR1 is SGHVS and CDR2 FNYEAQ. The CDR3 extends over 14 amino acids. CDR3 residues: CASSPSGHPYEQYF. The CDR3 nucleotides read TGTGCCAGCAGCCCGTCGGGACACCCCTACGAGCAGTACTTC.

A remark on this clonotype: A read error may produce the germline difference seen at one junction end. This chain uses TRBV27 with TRBJ2-3, with TRBD1 as a possible D gene (6 bases). The germline V gene has CDR1 MNHEY and CDR2 SMNVEV (reference sequence). The CDR3 length is 14 residues. The CDR3 here is CASSRTAGTDTQYF. The CDR3 DNA sequence: TGCGCCAGCAGCCGGACAGCTGGCACAGATACGCAGTATTTT.

This clonotype was picked up one time. This chain uses TRBV27 with TRBJ2-1; 9 bases map to TRBD2. Germline V gives CDR1 MNHEY, CDR2 SMNVEV (reference sequence). V shed 2 bases and J 0 bases; nucleotides not matched to a gene: 8. The CDR3 consists of 18 residues. CDR3 protein: CASSLDLSGGSSYNEQFF. DNA for the CDR3: TGTGCCAGCAGTTTAGATTTGAGCGGGGGGTCCTCCTACAATGAGCAGTTCTTC.

The V and J genes are TRBV11-1 and TRBJ2-1; D gene uncertain. The germline gives CDR1 SGHAT, CDR2 FQDESV (reference sequence). The CDR3 is 15 residues long. V gave up 5 bases and J gave up 6 bases, with 17 bases separating them. The CDR3 DNA follows: TGTGCCAGCAGCCCTTTGGGTCATCTCCGCAATGAGCAGTTCTTC. It specifies CASSPLGHLRNEQFF.

The chain combines TRBV25-1 with TRBJ1-5; TRBD1 might be the D (5 bases). The CDR3 loop spans 16 amino acids. Germline CDR1 and CDR2: MGHDK and SYGVNS. Trimming left V 0 bases short and J 2 bases short, with 11 bases between. The CDR3 nucleotides read TGTGCCAGCAGTGAATACGGGGGAGAGGGCAATCAGCCCCAGCATTTT. The encoded protein is CASSEYGGEGNQPQHF.

The chain joins TRBV27 to TRBJ1-4; D is unclear. This CDR3 has 17 residues. The V end was cut by 5 bases, the J end by 8 bases, with 24 bases between. Germline CDR1 and CDR2: MNHEY and SMNVEV (reference sequence). CDR3 sequence reads: CASSPLTPTARPEKLFF. The CDR3 DNA reads as TGTGCCAGCAGTCCCCTGACCCCAACGGCACGTCCGGAAAAACTGTTTTTT. Using reference TRBV27 and TRBJ1-4 for the parts outside the CDR3, the full variable domain is EAQVTQNPRYLITVTGKKLTVTCSQNMNHEYMSWYRQDPGLGLRQIYYSMNVEVTDKGDVPEGYKVSRKEKRNFPLILESPSPNQTSLYFCASSPLTPTARPEKLFFGSGTQLSVL.

The chain couples TRBV11-3 to TRBJ2-1; possible D gene TRBD1, 6 bases. Trimming cost V 3 bases and J 8 bases, with 14 bases left between them. Germline CDR1 SGHNT, CDR2 YENEEA. This CDR3 has 14 residues. CDR3 protein: CASSFWQGKDEQFF. The CDR3 DNA is TGTGCCAGCAGCTTCTGGCAGGGGAAGGATGAGCAGTTCTTC. The whole variable domain, remainder taken from reference TRBV11-3 and TRBJ2-1, is EAGVVQSPRYKIIEKKQPVAFWCNPISGHNTLYWYLQNLGQGPELLIRYENEEAVDDSQLPKDRFSAERLKGVDSTLKIQPAELGDSAVYLCASSFWQGKDEQFFGPGTRLTVL.

The genes are TRBV11-1 and TRBJ2-6; TRBD1 matches 12 bases. Germline values: CDR1 SGHAT, CDR2 FQDESV (reference sequence). This CDR3 is built from 22 residues. V trimming: 4 bases; J trimming: 2 bases; junction bases outside the gene matches: 18. The CDR3 bases are TGTGCCAGCAGCTACGACTATAAACCTCCGGGACAGGGGGCGCCTGGGGCCAACGTCCTGACTTTC. It encodes CASSYDYKPPGQGAPGANVLTF.

This chain connects TRBV27 to TRBJ2-7; D assignment may be TRBD1 or TRBD2 (5 bases each). V lost 5 bases and J lost 6, with 14 bases in between. This CDR3 is 13 amino acids long. Germline V lookup: CDR1 MNHEY, CDR2 SMNVEV (reference sequence). The CDR3 coding sequence is TGTGCCAGCAGTCCACTGGGGGTGCGCGAGCAGTACTTC. Amino acids: CASSPLGVREQYF.

This clonotype has just a few counts. This sequence joins TRBV15 and TRBJ2-7, with a possible D match to TRBD1 (6 bases). Germline CDR1 reads LNHNV; CDR2 reads YYDKDF (reference sequence). Trimming took 2 bases from V and 2 from J, leaving 13 bases between them. CDR3 size: 15 residues. The CDR3 protein is CATSRIRQETYEQYF. The CDR3 nucleotides read TGTGCCACCAGCAGAATTAGACAGGAAACCTACGAGCAGTACTTC. The full variable domain, in which reference TRBV15 and TRBJ2-7 provide the parts outside the CDR3, is DAMVIQNPRYQVTQFGKPVTLSCSQTLNHNVMYWYQQKSSQAPKLLFHYYDKDFNNEADTPDNFQSRRPNTSFCFLDIRSPGLGDTAMYLCATSRIRQETYEQYFGPGTRLTVT.